Listed here is a single T cell receptor beta chain. Its cognate antigen is unknown. This specimen comes from a study of cytomegalovirus exposure and HLA in healthy donors. Whole-study findings and limits: Testing in vitro showed a few CMV-associated chains specific for CMV antigens. Reports indicated that the classifier achieved high specificity and sensitivity in diagnosing cytomegalovirus status.

Germline CDR1 reads MNHEY; CDR2 reads SMNVEV (reference sequence). The CDR3 loop spans 15 amino acids. V was cut by 6 bases and J by 4 bases, with 16 bases left in between. Sequenced by immunoSEQ multiplex PCR; TCRdb stores in-frame clones only, minus some. The sample has about 82,000 clones, 93% seen once. This receptor was taken from a man aged 18 to 29 in good health and CMV-seronegative. The chain employs TRBV27 and TRBJ1-3, with D possibly TRBD1 on 6 matching bases. Sequencing used PBMCs. In DNA form, the CDR3 reads TGTGCCAGCAGGGACAGTGCCACAGTGGGAAACACCATATATTTT. Translated: CASRDSATVGNTIYF.